These 29 T cell receptor beta chains share one sample of origin, sequenced in a study of cytomegalovirus exposure and HLA in healthy donors. Use of 60 Vbeta and 13 Jbeta primers characterized the PCR. Clones were read by immunoSEQ multiplex PCR, and TCRdb kept only the in-frame ones, dropping some. The repertoire consists of approximately 200,000 clones, with roughly 83% occurring once and the leading ten covering 1.4%. The sequencing input was PBMCs. These receptors were taken from a girl between 5 and 17 years old in good health and CMV-seronegative.

The genes are TRBV28 and TRBJ2-3; a weak D match, TRBD1 (6 bases). Germline CDR1 is MDHEN and CDR2 is SYDVKM. Between the trimmed V and J ends, which lost 2 bases and 3 bases, there was a span of 15 bases. The CDR3 is made up of 16 amino acids. CDR3 in amino acids: CASSLLPIRGTDTQYF. CDR3 sequence (DNA): TGTGCCAGCAGTTTACTCCCAATCAGGGGAACAGATACGCAGTATTTT.

The rearrangement links TRBV5-1 to TRBJ2-4; no reliable D call. Deletions cut 0 bases from V and 5 bases from J, with 9 bases between. The CDR3 covers 14 residues. Germline CDR1 reads SGHRS; CDR2 reads YFSETQ. Here the CDR3 DNA reads TGCGCCAGCAGCTTGGGTCCTACCGAAAACATTCAGTACTTC. Encoded protein: CASSLGPTENIQYF.

CDR3 sequence reads: CASSHRGTSDTQYF. The CDR3 DNA reads as TGTGCCAGCAGTCATCGAGGGACTTCAGATACGCAGTATTTT. The chain combines TRBV6-5 with TRBJ2-3; D is perhaps TRBD2 (6 bases). This CDR3 comprises 14 residues. V lost 5 bases and J 4 bases, leaving 13 bases between the germline ends. Germline V gives CDR1 MNHEY, CDR2 SVGAGI.

This clone was recorded only once. The chain employs TRBV19 and TRBJ2-1, with D perhaps TRBD2 (6 bases). There are 16 residues in the CDR3. Looked up from germline, CDR1 is LNHDA and CDR2 is SQIVND (reference sequence). Trimming shortened V by 3 bases and J by 2 bases, and 14 bases separated the two germline ends. CDR3 sequence reads: CASSMAGRGTYNEQFF. In DNA form, the CDR3 reads TGTGCCAGTAGTATGGCAGGGCGGGGCACCTACAATGAGCAGTTCTTC.

There are a few counts of this clone. The J gene is TRBJ1-1, the V gene TRBV20-1; D is uncertain. The CDR3 length is 11 residues. Looked up from germline, CDR1 is DFQATT and CDR2 is SNEGSKA (reference sequence). Trimming removed 5 bases from V and 1 base from J, with 5 bases in between. CDR3 coding DNA: TGCAGTGCTCCAGAGAACACTGAAGCTTTCTTT. This translates into CSAPENTEAFF.

The rearrangement uses TRBV27 and TRBJ2-1; 11 bases match TRBD2. The CDR3 consists of 15 residues. CDR1 and CDR2 (germline): MNHEY, SMNVEV (reference sequence). Trimming cost V 5 bases and J 7 bases; bases outside gene matches: 7. The CDR3: CASSQLAGVGNEQFF. Here the CDR3 DNA reads TGTGCCAGCAGTCAACTAGCGGGAGTAGGTAATGAGCAGTTCTTC.

The chain carries TRBV25-1 and TRBJ1-2; 7 bases align to TRBD1. This CDR3 has 15 residues. Germline CDR1 and CDR2: MGHDK and SYGVNS. Trimming took 2 bases from V and 0 from J; bases not matched to a gene: 3. The CDR3 is CASSEVGQPNYGYTF. As DNA, the CDR3 is TGTGCCAGCAGTGAAGTGGGACAGCCTAACTATGGCTACACCTTC.

V and J are TRBV7-6 and TRBJ2-5; D gene uncertain. This CDR3 region has 12 residues. The V gene lost 0 bases and the J gene lost 7 bases, with 6 bases spanning the gap. Germline values: CDR1 SGHVS, CDR2 FNYEAQ. The CDR3 DNA reads TGTGCCAGCAGCTTAGCCCTCTCGACCCAGTACTTC. It yields the protein CASSLALSTQYF.

The rearrangement joins TRBV6-5 to TRBJ2-1, with TRBD2 matching over 14 bases. This CDR3 contains 15 residues. V shed 8 bases, J shed 6 bases, and the junction held 6 bases outside the gene matches. Looked up from germline, CDR1 is MNHEY and CDR2 is SVGAGI. In DNA, the CDR3 is TGTGCCAGCCTAGGGACTAGCGGGAGAATCAATGAGCAGTTCTTC. The encoded protein is CASLGTSGRINEQFF.

CDR3 coding DNA: TGTGCCAGCAGCTTCGACAGGCCCCTTAGGGGTTTCGATCAGCCCCAGCATTTT. Protein sequence: CASSFDRPLRGFDQPQHF. This chain joins TRBV7-9 and TRBJ1-5; maybe TRBD1 (6 bases). Deletions cut 3 bases from V and 5 bases from J, with 23 bases between. The CDR3 spans 18 residues. Germline-derived CDR1 and CDR2 are SEHNR and FQNEAQ (reference sequence).

Remarks on this clone: This CDR3 is also generated by other DNA sequences in the sample. The rearrangement uses TRBV20-1 and TRBJ1-1; no definite D call. Germline CDR1 and CDR2: DFQATT and SNEGSKA (reference sequence). V was pared by 0 bases and J by 8 bases, with 4 bases between. This CDR3 region has 10 residues. DNA for the CDR3: TGCAGTGCTAGAGACAGGGAAGCTTTCTTT. Its translation: CSARDREAFF.

This rearrangement joins TRBV18 to TRBJ2-7; possibly TRBD2 for D (6 bases). Germline loops: CDR1 KGHSH, CDR2 LQKENI. V gave up 6 bases and J gave up 5 bases, with 11 bases separating them. The CDR3 has 12 amino acids. The DNA of the CDR3 is TGTGCCAGCTCGCGGGGTTCGGACGAGCAGTACTTC. Residues: CASSRGSDEQYF.

The V gene is TRBV6-5, the J gene TRBJ1-2; no firm D call. CDR1 is MNHEY and CDR2 is SVGAGI in the germline V gene. V was clipped by 6 bases and J by 3 bases, with 17 bases between them. This CDR3 is 15 amino acids long. The CDR3 DNA follows: TGTGCCAGCAGCCTCAGTGGAGATCGGGACTATGGCTACACCTTC. Translation gives CASSLSGDRDYGYTF.

The chain joins TRBV25-1 to TRBJ2-3; maybe TRBD2 (5 bases). Trimming took off 5 bases at V and 4 bases at J, with 16 bases between the two ends. Germline V lookup: CDR1 MGHDK, CDR2 SYGVNS. This CDR3 region has 15 residues. CDR3 in DNA: TGTGCCAGCAGTAAAACGGGAATTCGGTCAGATACGCAGTATTTT. As protein: CASSKTGIRSDTQYF.

The V call is TRBV6-1, the J call TRBJ2-7; 10 nucleotides agree with TRBD1. The CDR3 runs 16 residues. Unmatched junction bases numbered 12, after V lost 4 bases and J lost 6 bases. CDR1 is MNHNS, CDR2 SASEGT, per germline. The CDR3 is CASSGAGTGVVGEQYF. DNA of the CDR3: TGTGCCAGCAGTGGAGCCGGGACAGGGGTAGTGGGCGAGCAGTACTTC.

CDR3 bases: TGTGCCAGCAGGTCCGGGACAGGGAAAGAGACCCAGTACTTC. Its translation is CASRSGTGKETQYF. V and J are TRBV2 and TRBJ2-5; TRBD1 aligns across 9 bases. The CDR3 has 14 amino acids. V gave up 6 bases and J gave up 3 bases; unmatched junction bases: 5. CDR1 and CDR2 from the germline V gene are SNHLY and FYNNEI.

The V gene is TRBV25-1, the J gene TRBJ2-7; 7 nucleotides align to TRBD1. This CDR3 contains 16 residues. The junction had 12 bases not matched to a gene; V was cut back by 5 bases and J by 2 bases. The germline V gene encodes CDR1 MGHDK and CDR2 SYGVNS. DNA of the CDR3: TGTGCCAGCAGTCCCCAGGGCAGACAGGGTACCTACGAGCAGTACTTC. As protein: CASSPQGRQGTYEQYF.

J is TRBJ1-1 and V is TRBV29-1; D possibly corresponds to TRBD1 (5 bases). The CDR3 extends over 11 amino acids. In germline, CDR1 is SQVTM, CDR2 ANQGSEA. V lost 7 bases to trimming and J lost 1 base, with 7 bases between them. The CDR3 is CSAQGNTEAFF. CDR3 DNA: TGCAGCGCCCAGGGGAACACTGAAGCTTTCTTT.

The DNA for the CDR3 is TGTGCCAGCAGCTTCTCTAGCGGGGGTTGGGAGACCCAGTACTTC. Protein product: CASSFSSGGWETQYF. The chain is built from TRBV5-4 and TRBJ2-5, with 10 bases aligning to TRBD2. CDR1 and CDR2 (germline): SGHNT, YYREEE (reference sequence). After removal of 2 bases from V and 5 bases from J, the junction contained 6 bases not matched to a gene. The CDR3 covers 15 residues.

The chain combines TRBV18 with TRBJ1-6; a possible D gene is TRBD1 (5 bases). The CDR3 has 15 residues. Germline V CDR1 and CDR2: KGHSH, LQKENI. V was pared by 2 bases and J by 9 bases, with 14 bases between. The CDR3, as DNA: TGTGCCAGCTCACCAGTCGACAGCACCAGTTCACCCCTCCACTTT. Protein sequence: CASSPVDSTSSPLHF.

The genes are TRBV13 and TRBJ2-5, with 7 bases matching TRBD2. J was trimmed by 2 bases and V by 5 bases; bases with no gene match: 20. Germline V gene lookup returns CDR1 PRHDT and CDR2 FYEKMQ (reference sequence). The CDR3 consists of 19 residues. In DNA, the CDR3 is TGTGCCAGCAGCCTAACTATCTCAGCGTGGGAGGGTGTACAAGAGACCCAGTACTTC. Protein: CASSLTISAWEGVQETQYF.

This rearrangement joins TRBV6-1 to TRBJ2-6; no clear D gene. The germline V gene has CDR1 MNHNS and CDR2 SASEGT. This CDR3 contains 14 residues. Trimming took 6 bases from V and 4 from J, leaving 10 bases between them. CDR3 sequence (DNA): TGTGCCAGCAGGGCCCAGGCCGGGGCCAACGTCCTGACTTTC. Translation: CASRAQAGANVLTF.

The V and J genes are TRBV19 and TRBJ2-7, with 8 bases lining up with TRBD1. Germline CDR1 and CDR2: LNHDA and SQIVND (reference sequence). This CDR3 has 16 residues. V was pared by 3 bases and J by 0 bases, with 7 bases of the junction left unmatched. The CDR3 region is CASSILAGGSSYEQYF. CDR3 nucleotide sequence: TGTGCCAGTAGTATTTTGGCAGGGGGCAGCTCCTACGAGCAGTACTTC.

The chain has TRBV6-4 and TRBJ1-5, with D possibly TRBD1 on 5 matching bases. The germline V gene encodes CDR1 MRHNA and CDR2 SNTAGT. This CDR3 has 14 residues. V was trimmed by 3 bases and J by 6 bases, leaving 12 bases between them. The CDR3 coding sequence is TGTGCCAGCAGTGAATTCTGGGGCGCTCAGCCCCAGCATTTT. It codes for CASSEFWGAQPQHF.

The chain couples TRBV7-2 to TRBJ2-6; D uncertain. The V end lost 1 base, the J end lost 0 bases, and 7 bases lay between the germline ends. Germline V CDR1 and CDR2: SGHTA, FQGNSA. The CDR3 has 16 amino acids. CDR3 nucleotide sequence: TGTGCCAGCAGCTTAGTTTTCGGCTCTGGGGCCAACGTCCTGACTTTC. This gives the protein CASSLVFGSGANVLTF.

The chain uses TRBV6-6 and TRBJ2-1; 10 bases are a match to TRBD1. Germline-derived CDR1 and CDR2 are MNHNY and SVGAGI (reference sequence). This CDR3 has 16 residues. Trimming took 4 bases from V and 7 from J; bases not matched to a gene: 10. CDR3 region: CASSSVPGTGVNEQFF. The CDR3 DNA follows: TGTGCCAGCAGTTCGGTCCCCGGGACAGGGGTGAATGAGCAGTTCTTC.

The chain recombines TRBV2 with TRBJ1-2, with D hard to call. Trimming left V 4 bases short and J 8 bases short, with 11 bases between. Germline values: CDR1 SNHLY, CDR2 FYNNEI. CDR3 size: 12 residues. In nucleotides, the CDR3 is TGTGCCAGCAGTGTGTCCGGGATAGGCTACACCTTC. It yields the protein CASSVSGIGYTF.

This clone came up once. The CDR3 loop reads CASSLGAGGDYNEQFF. In DNA form, the CDR3 reads TGTGCCAGCAGCTTGGGAGCGGGAGGGGATTACAATGAGCAGTTCTTC. The chain couples TRBV5-4 to TRBJ2-1, with 10 bases matching TRBD2. The CDR3 totals 16 residues. V trimming: 0 bases; J trimming: 4 bases; junction bases outside the gene matches: 4. Germline V gene lookup returns CDR1 SGHNT and CDR2 YYREEE (reference sequence).

The rearrangement uses TRBV7-9 and TRBJ1-1, with TRBD1 as a possible D gene (5 bases). The CDR3 is made up of 15 amino acids. Trimming shortened V by 2 bases and J by 1 base, and 11 bases separated the two germline ends. Germline CDR1 SEHNR, CDR2 FQNEAQ (reference sequence). In DNA form, the CDR3 reads TGTGCCAGCAGCTTATATCAGGGTTCGAACACTGAAGCTTTCTTT. As protein: CASSLYQGSNTEAFF.